These T cell receptor beta chains were read from a single sample in a study of T cell changes during pregnancy in multiple sclerosis. Repertoires were generated with immunoSEQ multiplex PCR, while TCRdb's copy carries only in-frame clones and drops some. This table has some 70,000 clones, 90% to 95% appearing once. The sample in question was CD4+ T cells from peripheral blood mononuclear cells, obtained in the third trimester of pregnancy. These receptors originate from a female donor in good health, enrolled as a control in a pregnancy study. CDR3s include the opening cysteine and the closing phenylalanine or tryptophan. A D gene is named only where the DNA matches it firmly. Clone size, where shown, is once, few, many, or a class for clones that have expanded.

clone size,J gene,D gene,V gene,CDR3 protein,CDR3 DNA
-,TRBJ2-3,TRBD2,TRBV19,CASSTQLAGVTDTQYF,TGTGCCAGTAGTACCCAGCTAGCGGGGGTCACAGATACGCAGTATTTT
-,TRBJ2-1,TRBD2,TRBV5-1,CASTGGGSRSYNEQFF,TGCGCCAGCACCGGGGGGGGATCCCGCTCCTACAATGAGCAGTTCTTC
-,TRBJ1-6,-,TRBV30,CAWSDLDPGRDNSPLHF,TGTGCCTGGAGTGATCTCGACCCGGGAAGGGATAATTCACCCCTCCACTTT
-,TRBJ1-2,-,TRBV19,CASTGGSAGTYGYTF,TGTGCCAGTACGGGGGGTTCCGCAGGGACGTATGGCTACACCTTC
-,TRBJ1-3,TRBD1,TRBV7-6,CASSSLTGHSGNTIYF,TGTGCCAGCAGCTCCTTGACAGGGCACTCTGGAAACACCATATATTTT
-,TRBJ1-1,TRBD1,TRBV11-1,CASSRAGTGEAFF,TGTGCCAGCAGCCGTGCCGGGACAGGGGAAGCTTTCTTT
-,TRBJ2-3,TRBD2,TRBV7-3,CASSPRLAGGTDTQYF,TGTGCCAGCAGCCCTAGACTAGCGGGGGGGACAGATACGCAGTATTTT
-,TRBJ1-1,-,TRBV2,CASRLDRSHSAFF,TGTGCCAGCAGACTTGACAGGTCCCACTCGGCTTTCTTT
-,TRBJ2-6,TRBD1,TRBV11-3,CASSSGGSGANVLTF,TGTGCCAGCAGCTCAGGGGGATCCGGGGCCAACGTCCTGACTTTC
-,TRBJ1-1,-,TRBV30,CAWKEPGLQDQF,TGTGCCTGGAAGGAACCGGGACTCCAGGATCAATTT
-,TRBJ2-1,-,TRBV11-3,CASSPGGQFRTGRNEQFF,TGTGCCAGCAGCCCAGGGGGGCAATTTCGGACGGGACGCAATGAGCAGTTCTTC
-,TRBJ1-6,-,TRBV2,CASSDRATYNSPLHF,TGTGCCAGCAGTGACAGGGCGACATATAATTCACCCCTCCACTTT
-,TRBJ2-2,-,TRBV25-1,CASTQTGSPDTGELFF,TGTGCCAGCACCCAAACGGGGTCGCCCGACACCGGGGAGCTGTTTTTT
once,TRBJ1-2,TRBD1,TRBV10-3,CAISGDSLYGYTF,TGCGCCATCAGTGGGGACAGCCTCTATGGCTACACCTTC
once,TRBJ1-4,-,TRBV7-2,CASSLGTATAGEKLFF,TGTGCCAGCAGCTTAGGAACAGCCACAGCAGGTGAAAAACTGTTTTTT
-,TRBJ1-6,-,TRBV6-5,CASSSPTPTNSPLHF,TGTGCCAGCAGTTCCCCGACTCCCACAAATTCACCCCTCCACTTT
-,TRBJ1-4,TRBD1,TRBV7-9,CASSPGQGGREKLFF,TGTGCCAGCAGCCCGGGACAGGGGGGGCGTGAAAAACTGTTTTTT
-,TRBJ1-5,-,TRBV7-9,CASSNDTGRERKPQHF,TGTGCCAGCAGCAATGATACAGGGCGGGAGAGGAAGCCCCAGCATTTT
-,TRBJ1-4,TRBD1,TRBV7-2,CASSFWTGSGEKLFF,TGTGCCAGCAGCTTCTGGACAGGGTCAGGTGAAAAACTGTTTTTT
-,TRBJ2-3,-,TRBV2,CASSVRQATDTQYF,TGTGCCAGCAGTGTGCGCCAGGCCACAGATACGCAGTATTTT
few,TRBJ2-2,-,TRBV19,CASNPQGGYTGELFF,TGTGCCAGTAACCCACAGGGTGGGTACACCGGGGAGCTGTTTTTT
-,TRBJ2-1,TRBD1,TRBV2,CASSGQGALVGQEQFF,TGTGCCAGCAGCGGACAGGGGGCGCTCGTTGGACAGGAGCAGTTCTTC
-,TRBJ1-1,-,TRBV18,CASSPRGMDTEAFF,TGTGCCAGCTCACCACGAGGAATGGACACTGAAGCTTTCTTT
-,TRBJ1-6,TRBD1,TRBV6-1,CASSVIVTGLNSPLHF,TGTGCCAGCAGTGTGATCGTGACAGGGCTGAATTCACCCCTCCACTTT
-,TRBJ2-1,-,TRBV15,CATSRETPTSYNEQFF,TGTGCCACCAGCAGAGAGACTCCTACCTCCTACAATGAGCAGTTCTTC
-,TRBJ1-2,-,TRBV14,CASSPTGYGYTF,TGTGCCAGCAGCCCGACGGGTTATGGCTACACCTTC
-,TRBJ2-1,-,TRBV6-5,CASGQGVNNEQFF,TGTGCCAGCGGACAAGGTGTAAACAATGAGCAGTTCTTC
-,TRBJ2-5,-,TRBV19,CASSIGQSEQETQYF,TGTGCCAGTAGTATAGGACAGAGCGAACAAGAGACCCAGTACTTC
-,TRBJ1-2,-,TRBV19,CATALGGAGDYGYTF,TGTGCCACCGCACTAGGGGGGGCAGGGGACTATGGCTACACCTTC